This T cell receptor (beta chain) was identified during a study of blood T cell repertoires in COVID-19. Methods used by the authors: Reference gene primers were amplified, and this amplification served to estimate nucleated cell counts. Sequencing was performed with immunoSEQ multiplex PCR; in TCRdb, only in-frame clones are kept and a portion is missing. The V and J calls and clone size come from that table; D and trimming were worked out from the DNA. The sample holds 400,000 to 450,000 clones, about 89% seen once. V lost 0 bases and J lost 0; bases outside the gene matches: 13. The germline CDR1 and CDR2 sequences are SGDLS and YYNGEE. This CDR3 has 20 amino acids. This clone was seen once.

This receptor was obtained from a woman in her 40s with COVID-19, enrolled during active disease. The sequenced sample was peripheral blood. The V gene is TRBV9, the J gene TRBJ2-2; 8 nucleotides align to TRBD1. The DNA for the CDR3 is TGTGCCAGCAGCGTAGCCCCGGACAGGGCTAGGTTCGCGAACACCGGGGAGCTGTTTTTT. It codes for CASSVAPDRARFANTGELFF.